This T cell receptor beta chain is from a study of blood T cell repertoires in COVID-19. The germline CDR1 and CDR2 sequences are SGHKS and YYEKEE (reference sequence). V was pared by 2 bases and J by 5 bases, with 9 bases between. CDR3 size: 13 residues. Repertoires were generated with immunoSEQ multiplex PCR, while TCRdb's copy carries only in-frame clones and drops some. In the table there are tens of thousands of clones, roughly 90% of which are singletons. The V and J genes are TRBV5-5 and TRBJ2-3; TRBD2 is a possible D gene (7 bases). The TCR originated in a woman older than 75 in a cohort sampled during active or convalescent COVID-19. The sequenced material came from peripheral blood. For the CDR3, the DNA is TGTGCCAGCAGCTTCGGGGGGCAAGATACGCAGTATTTT. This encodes CASSFGGQDTQYF.